A single sample gave rise to the 6 T cell receptor beta chains below, sequenced in a study of blood T cells in healthy people across ages (dated by TCRdb to between 2015 and 2017). The library came from 5' RACE. Sequencing was carried out with an Illumina HiSeq 2500. A second PCR of 7 to 11 cycles was performed with a sample-barcoded 5' primer and a J-beta primer mix. The raw public data were reprocessed by TCRdb itself: fastp quality trimming at Q25, MiXCR clonotype calling, in-frame beta chains only. A single entry per CDR3 protein holds the most common genes and DNA from its merged rows. This sample lists approximately 760,000 distinct CDR3 sequences; roughly 25% were detected once. More than 8.5% of the sample lies in the top ten. The same data also contributed to another study, on T cells of mothers and their children.

Sequenced: blood. These TCRs come from a boy aged 5-17 years in good health.

This clonotype has just one count. CDR3 in DNA: TGTGCCAGCAGCATTAGACAAGGGACAACGTACAATGAGCAGTTCTTC. Translating gives CASSIRQGTTYNEQFF. This chain joins TRBV9 and TRBJ2-1, with D perhaps matching TRBD1 (6 bases). This CDR3 is 16 amino acids long. The V gene lost 4 bases and the J gene lost 4 bases, with 18 bases spanning the gap. CDR1 SGDLS and CDR2 YYNGEE come from the germline V gene.

This clonotype turned up a few times. The chain links TRBV5-1 to TRBJ2-7; 7 bases map to TRBD1. V lost 4 bases to trimming and J lost 5 bases; unmatched junction nucleotides: 9. Germline lookup yields CDR1 SGHRS and CDR2 YFSETQ. This CDR3 comprises 14 residues. The CDR3 here is CASSLRQGSNEQYF. CDR3 in DNA: TGCGCCAGCAGCCTGCGACAGGGTTCCAACGAGCAGTACTTC.

This clonotype appeared many times. The rearrangement links TRBV20-1 to TRBJ2-7; 7 bases are a match to TRBD1. Germline CDR1 reads DFQATT; CDR2 reads SNEGSKA (reference sequence). The CDR3 has 15 amino acids. V dropped 6 bases and J dropped 2; count of bases not matched to a gene: 13. CDR3 bases: TGCAGTGCGAAGGATTCGGGACAGAGGACCTACGAGCAGTACTTC. The encoded protein is CSAKDSGQRTYEQYF.

The chain has TRBV29-1 and TRBJ2-1; D possibly corresponds to TRBD1 (6 bases). The J call may be wrong; the DNA end is better matched by TRBJ2-7. The CDR3 is 13 residues long. The germline V gene encodes CDR1 SQVTM and CDR2 ANQGSEA. The CDR3 nucleotides are TGCAGCGTTGCGGGACAACTTACCTACGAGCAGTACTTC. It yields the protein CSVAGQLTYEQYF.

In this sample, this clonotype turned up a few times. The chain combines TRBV11-3 with TRBJ2-3, with D hard to call. The germline V gene encodes CDR1 SGHNT and CDR2 YENEEA. The CDR3 spans 15 residues. Trimming cost V 3 bases and J 3 bases, with 13 bases left between them. The CDR3 protein is CASSFQALRTDTQYF. CDR3 bases: TGTGCCAGCAGCTTTCAGGCCCTAAGGACAGATACGCAGTATTTT.

The chain is built from TRBV10-3 and TRBJ1-1; 10 bases map to TRBD1. With V trimmed by 6 bases and J by 3 bases, 4 bases remained unmatched. The CDR3 sequence is 14 residues long. The germline V gene has CDR1 ENHRY and CDR2 SYGVKD. CDR3 sequence (DNA): TGTGCCATCAGGGACAGGGGGAGGTACACTGAAGCTTTCTTT. Translating gives CAIRDRGRYTEAFF.